The rows below give T cell receptor beta chains drawn from one sample of a study of spatial heterogeneity in lung cancer. Each CDR3 protein is one row after TCRdb ran MiXCR on the 5' RACE reads. The table shows around 70,000 distinct CDR3 sequences, with 8% to 9% occurring only once. The sample was PBMCs, taken at follow-up. The receptor source for this set is a female donor with early-stage non-small cell lung cancer. CDR3s include the opening cysteine and the closing phenylalanine or tryptophan. A D gene is named only where the DNA matches it firmly. Size tells how often a clone was seen (once, few, many) or the class of an expanded clone, and some rows leave it out.

D: TRBD2; V: TRBV10-3; J: TRBJ2-1; size: -; DNA: TGTGCCACCGACACTAGCGGGAGTGAGCAGTTCTTC; CDR3: CATDTSGSEQFF
D: -; V: TRBV10-3; J: TRBJ2-7; size: few; DNA: TGTGCCATCAGTGAGTCGAAAGAGACAGGCACCTACGAGCAGTACTTC; CDR3: CAISESKETGTYEQYF
D: -; V: TRBV7-2; J: TRBJ2-1; size: many; DNA: TGTGCCAGCAGCTTAGGAGGGCGTGAGCAGTTCTTC; CDR3: CASSLGGREQFF
D: TRBD1; V: TRBV18; J: TRBJ2-7; size: few; DNA: TGTGCCAGCTCACGGGACAGACTCTACGAGCAGTACTTC; CDR3: CASSRDRLYEQYF
D: -; V: TRBV7-2; J: TRBJ1-3; size: many; DNA: TGTGCCAGCAGCTTAGCCGGGATGAGAAACACCATATATTTT; CDR3: CASSLAGMRNTIYF
D: TRBD2; V: TRBV20-1; J: TRBJ2-1; size: many; DNA: TGCAGTGCTACCGATAGCGGGAGGGGAAGCTCCTACAATGAGCAGTTCTTC; CDR3: CSATDSGRGSSYNEQFF
D: TRBD2; V: TRBV7-3; J: TRBJ2-2; size: many; DNA: TGTGCCAGCAGCTTAGGACTAGCGGGAGGAATCGGGGAGCTGTTTTTT; CDR3: CASSLGLAGGIGELFF
D: -; V: TRBV5-1; J: TRBJ2-1; size: many; DNA: TGCGCCAGCAGCTTGGACGGGAGAAAGGTTGAGCAGTTCTTC; CDR3: CASSLDGRKVEQFF
D: -; V: TRBV20-1; J: TRBJ2-7; size: many; DNA: TGCAGTGCTAGAGATCCCAGAACCTACGAGCAGTACTTC; CDR3: CSARDPRTYEQYF
D: TRBD2; V: TRBV7-8; J: TRBJ2-1; size: many; DNA: TGTGCCAGCAGTCGGGGACTAGCGGGAGGGCTTGAGGTCTTC; CDR3: CASSRGLAGGLEVF
D: TRBD1; V: TRBV6-4; J: TRBJ1-2; size: -; DNA: TGTGCCAGCAGTGTGGCAGGGGACAGGGGCTACACCTTC; CDR3: CASSVAGDRGYTF
D: -; V: TRBV6-1; J: TRBJ2-7; size: few; DNA: TGTGCCAGCAGTGAACAACAGGGTGCATACGAGCAGTACTTC; CDR3: CASSEQQGAYEQYF
D: -; V: TRBV6-5; J: TRBJ2-7; size: -; DNA: TGTGCCAGCAGTTTTAGGGTCCCCGGGCACTACGAGCAGTACTTC; CDR3: CASSFRVPGHYEQYF
D: TRBD2; V: TRBV3-1; J: TRBJ2-7; size: few; DNA: TGTGCCAGCAGCCAGATTAGCGGGAGCTCCTACGAGCAGTACTTC; CDR3: CASSQISGSSYEQYF
D: -; V: TRBV19; J: TRBJ2-1; size: few; DNA: TGTGCCAGTAGTATAGGGGGAGCTGGTGAGCAGTTCTTC; CDR3: CASSIGGAGEQFF
D: -; V: TRBV6-5; J: TRBJ2-7; size: many; DNA: TGTGCCAGCAGTTATGGGCCTGGGCGGAGTACCTACGAGCAGTACTTC; CDR3: CASSYGPGRSTYEQYF
D: -; V: TRBV5-1; J: TRBJ1-1; size: -; DNA: TGCGCCAGCAGCTTTGACGCGATGAACACTGAAGCTTTCTTT; CDR3: CASSFDAMNTEAFF
D: TRBD2; V: TRBV7-2; J: TRBJ2-7; size: once; DNA: TGTGCCAGCAGCCCCGAAAGTACTAGCGGGAGTTACGAGCAGTACTTC; CDR3: CASSPESTSGSYEQYF
D: TRBD1; V: TRBV28; J: TRBJ2-7; size: many; DNA: TGTGCCAGCAGTCCACGGCACTTGACAGGGGCCACCCTAAAGAACGAGCAGTACTTC; CDR3: CASSPRHLTGATLKNEQYF
D: TRBD1; V: TRBV6-6; J: TRBJ2-1; size: many; DNA: TGTGCCAGCAGAGGGGACAGAAGCTCCTACAATGAGCAGTTCTTC; CDR3: CASRGDRSSYNEQFF
D: TRBD2; V: TRBV9; J: TRBJ2-1; size: many; DNA: TGTGCCAGCAGCGTAGACCCCAGCGGGAGAAACAATGAGCAGTTCTTC; CDR3: CASSVDPSGRNNEQFF
D: TRBD2; V: TRBV28; J: TRBJ2-3; size: few; DNA: TGTGCCACCGGAGGAGGCGGGAGTACAGATACGCAGTATTTT; CDR3: CATGGGGSTDTQYF
D: TRBD2; V: TRBV7-9; J: TRBJ2-1; size: many; DNA: TGTGCCAGCAGCATCACCGGGACTAGCGGTAATGAGCAGTTCTTC; CDR3: CASSITGTSGNEQFF
D: -; V: TRBV7-9; J: TRBJ1-2; size: many; DNA: TGTGCCAGCAGCTTTAACAGGGCTGGCTACACCTTC; CDR3: CASSFNRAGYTF
D: -; V: TRBV29-1; J: TRBJ1-2; size: -; DNA: TGCAGCGTTGAGCCCCCCCCAGGGACTGTAGGCTACACCTTC; CDR3: CSVEPPPGTVGYTF
D: -; V: TRBV7-9; J: TRBJ2-5; size: many; DNA: TGTGCCAGCAGCTTGGAGCAAGAGACCCAGTACTTC; CDR3: CASSLEQETQYF
D: TRBD2; V: TRBV20-1; J: TRBJ2-1; size: many; DNA: TGCGGGGGGACTAGCAACTACAATGAGCAGTTCTTC; CDR3: CGGTSNYNEQFF
D: -; V: TRBV27; J: TRBJ1-1; size: many; DNA: TGTGCCAGCAGTCCGCGACGTTATATCTTGAACACTGAAGCTTTCTTT; CDR3: CASSPRRYILNTEAFF
D: -; V: TRBV27; J: TRBJ2-1; size: many; DNA: TGTGCCAGCCGTTGGGGGGGGCAGGGCCTTTTTGATGAGCAGTTCTTC; CDR3: CASRWGGQGLFDEQFF
D: -; V: TRBV20-1; J: TRBJ2-3; size: many; DNA: TGCAGTGCTAGCTCCAGAGAGGGTGGGACAGATACGCAGTATTTT; CDR3: CSASSREGGTDTQYF
D: TRBD2; V: TRBV7-7; J: TRBJ2-1; size: many; DNA: TGTGCTAGCAGCTTTACAGCTAGCGGGGAGCAGTTCTTC; CDR3: CASSFTASGEQFF
D: -; V: TRBV6-4; J: TRBJ2-7; size: -; DNA: TGTGCCAGCAGTAGAGAGGGGTACGGTTACGAGCAGTACTTC; CDR3: CASSREGYGYEQYF
D: TRBD2; V: TRBV19; J: TRBJ2-5; size: many; DNA: TGTGCCAGTAGGAGTACTAGCGGGAAGAAGGAGACCCAGTACTTC; CDR3: CASRSTSGKKETQYF
D: -; V: TRBV6-5; J: TRBJ2-2; size: many; DNA: TGTGCCAGCAGAGGTGTAGCGAACACCGGGGAGCTGTTTTTT; CDR3: CASRGVANTGELFF
D: TRBD1; V: TRBV12-3/TRBV12-4; J: TRBJ2-1; size: few; DNA: TGTGCCAGCAGTTCCGGGACAGGGTTTGGGAGTGAGCAGTTCTTC; CDR3: CASSSGTGFGSEQFF
D: -; V: TRBV12-3/TRBV12-4; J: TRBJ1-1; size: many; DNA: TGTGCCAGCAGCTACGGGTATATGAACACTGAAGCTTTCTTT; CDR3: CASSYGYMNTEAFF
D: -; V: TRBV20-1; J: TRBJ2-3; size: many; DNA: TGCAGTGCTAGAGCCCCGTTCCCGTCTGTTACGCAGTATTTT; CDR3: CSARAPFPSVTQYF
D: -; V: TRBV14; J: TRBJ2-7; size: few; DNA: TGTGCCAGCAGCCAGGAGGTCGAGCAGTACTTC; CDR3: CASSQEVEQYF
D: -; V: TRBV9; J: TRBJ1-1; size: many; DNA: TGTGCCAGCAGCGTAGCCGGGGCAAACACTGAAGCTTTCTTT; CDR3: CASSVAGANTEAFF
D: -; V: TRBV20-1; J: TRBJ2-1; size: many; DNA: TGCAGTGCTAGAGATGTGGGAAGCTCCTACAATGAGCAGTTCTTC; CDR3: CSARDVGSSYNEQFF
D: -; V: TRBV3-1; J: TRBJ2-3; size: -; DNA: TGTGCCAGCAGCCCGGACTCCGGCACAGATACGCAGTATTTT; CDR3: CASSPDSGTDTQYF